This T cell receptor beta chain was identified in a study of blood T cell repertoires in COVID-19. The CDR3 is 14 residues long. Germline lookup yields CDR1 ENHRY and CDR2 SYGVKD. V shed 5 bases and J shed 2 bases, with 12 bases lying between them. Assay: immunoSEQ multiplex PCR; the TCRdb copy retains only in-frame clones and omits some. In the table there are under 65,000 clones, more than 75% of which are singletons. The V call is TRBV10-3, the J call TRBJ2-5; tentatively, D is TRBD2 (6 bases). The receptor's source is a woman aged 60 to 75 with COVID-19, enrolled during active disease. What was sequenced was peripheral blood. CDR3 sequence: CAISLGGVQETQYF. CDR3 sequence (DNA): TGTGCCATCAGTCTCGGGGGAGTTCAAGAGACCCAGTACTTC.